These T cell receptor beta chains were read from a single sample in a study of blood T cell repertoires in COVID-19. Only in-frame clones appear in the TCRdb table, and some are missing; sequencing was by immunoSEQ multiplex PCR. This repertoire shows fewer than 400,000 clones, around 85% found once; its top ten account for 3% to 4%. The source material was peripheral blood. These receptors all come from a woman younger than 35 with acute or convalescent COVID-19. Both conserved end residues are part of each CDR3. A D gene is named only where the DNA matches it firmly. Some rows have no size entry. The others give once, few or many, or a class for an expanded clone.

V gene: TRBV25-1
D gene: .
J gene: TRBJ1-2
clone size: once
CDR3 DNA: TGTGCCAGCAAATGGGCGGGTGGCTACACCTTC
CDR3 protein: CASKWAGGYTF

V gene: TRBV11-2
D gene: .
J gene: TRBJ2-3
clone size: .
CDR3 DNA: TGTGCCAGCAGCTTCAGTAGCCGGCCCACAGATACGCAGTATTTT
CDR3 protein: CASSFSSRPTDTQYF

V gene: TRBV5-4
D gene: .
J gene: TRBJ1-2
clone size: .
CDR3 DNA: TGTGCCAGCAGCTCTGTCTTGCCAGCGGATGGCTACACCTTC
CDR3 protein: CASSSVLPADGYTF

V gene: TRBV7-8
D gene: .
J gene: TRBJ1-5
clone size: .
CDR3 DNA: TGTGCCAGCAGCCACGTTAGAACAGGGCCGTTTCAGCCCCAGCATTTT
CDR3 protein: CASSHVRTGPFQPQHF

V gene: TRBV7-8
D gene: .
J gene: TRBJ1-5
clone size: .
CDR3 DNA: TGTGCCAGCAGCTTAAGGGGCTTTGATAGCAATCAGCCCCAGCATTTT
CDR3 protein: CASSLRGFDSNQPQHF

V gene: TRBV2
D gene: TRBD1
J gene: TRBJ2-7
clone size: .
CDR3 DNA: TGTGCCAGCTCTTACAACCGACAGGGATACGAGCAGTACTTC
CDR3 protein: CASSYNRQGYEQYF

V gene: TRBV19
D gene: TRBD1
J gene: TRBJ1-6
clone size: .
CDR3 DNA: TGTGCCAGTAGTACTGGGACAGGCTCACCCCTCCACTTT
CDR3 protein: CASSTGTGSPLHF

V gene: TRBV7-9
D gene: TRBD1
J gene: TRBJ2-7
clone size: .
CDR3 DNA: TGTGCCAGCAGCTTAGTCCCCAGGGGGCTGACCTACGAGCAGTACTTC
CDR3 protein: CASSLVPRGLTYEQYF

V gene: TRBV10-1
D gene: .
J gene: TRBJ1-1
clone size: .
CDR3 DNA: TGCGCCAGCAGTGCGCGGACTAACGCTGAAGCTTTCTTT
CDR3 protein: CASSARTNAEAFF

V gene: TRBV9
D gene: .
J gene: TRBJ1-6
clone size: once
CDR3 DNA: TGTGCCAGCAGCGTAGGAGGGAACTCCTATAATTCACCCCTCCACTTT
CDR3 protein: CASSVGGNSYNSPLHF

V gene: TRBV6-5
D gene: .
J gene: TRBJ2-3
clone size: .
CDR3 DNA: TGTGCCAGCACCCAGGCTGATACAGATACGCAGTATTTT
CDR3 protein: CASTQADTDTQYF

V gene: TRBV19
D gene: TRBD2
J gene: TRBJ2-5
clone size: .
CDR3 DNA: TGTGCCAGTAGCCCAGCGAGGGGGCGCGGGGGGGATGAGACCCAGTACTTC
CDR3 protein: CASSPARGRGGDETQYF

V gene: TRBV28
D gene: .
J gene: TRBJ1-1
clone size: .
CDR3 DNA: TGTGCCAGCAGTTTATCGCTAGCCAACACTGAAGCTTTCTTT
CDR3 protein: CASSLSLANTEAFF

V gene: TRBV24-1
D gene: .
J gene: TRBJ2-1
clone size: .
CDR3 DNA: TGTGCCACCGAGGGTGGGGAATCCTACAATGAGCAGTTCTTC
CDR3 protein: CATEGGESYNEQFF

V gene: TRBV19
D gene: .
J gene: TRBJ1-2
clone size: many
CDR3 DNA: TGTGCCAGTAGTATGGAGGCAGAGCAAAACTATGGCTACACCTTC
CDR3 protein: CASSMEAEQNYGYTF

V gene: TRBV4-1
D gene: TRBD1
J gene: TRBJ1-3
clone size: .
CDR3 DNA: TGCGCCAGCAGCCAAGAAGGGGGACAGGCGTTAAACACCATATATTTT
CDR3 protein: CASSQEGGQALNTIYF

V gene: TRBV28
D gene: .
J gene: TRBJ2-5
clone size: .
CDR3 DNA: TGTGCCGGATCCCGAGGTGGGCAAGAGACCCAGTACTTC
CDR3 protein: CAGSRGGQETQYF

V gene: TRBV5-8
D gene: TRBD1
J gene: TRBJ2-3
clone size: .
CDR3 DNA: TGTGCCAGCAGCTCCGGTGGGACAGACACAGATACGCAGTATTTT
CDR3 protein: CASSSGGTDTDTQYF

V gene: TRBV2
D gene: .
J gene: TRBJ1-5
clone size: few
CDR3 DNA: TGTGCCAGCAGTCTGCAGGGGTCTGGCAATCAGCCCCAGCATTTT
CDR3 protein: CASSLQGSGNQPQHF

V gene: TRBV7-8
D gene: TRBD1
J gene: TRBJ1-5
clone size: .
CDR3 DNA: TGTGCCAGCAGCCTAGCGAGTCATAGGGGGCGGCCCCAGCATTTT
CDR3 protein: CASSLASHRGRPQHF

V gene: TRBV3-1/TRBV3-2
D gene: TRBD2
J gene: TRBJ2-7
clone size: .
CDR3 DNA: TGTGCCAGCAGCCTCCGGACTAGCGGGATCCGGGACGAGCAGTACTTC
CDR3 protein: CASSLRTSGIRDEQYF

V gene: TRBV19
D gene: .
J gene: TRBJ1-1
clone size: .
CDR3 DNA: TGTGCCAGTAGTATGGGCAGCACTACTGAAGCTTTCTTT
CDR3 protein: CASSMGSTTEAFF